The source of this T cell receptor (beta chain) is a study of cytomegalovirus exposure and HLA in healthy donors. This table comes from immunoSEQ multiplex PCR, and its TCRdb copy is limited to in-frame clones, with some not included. The sample contains around 240,000 clones, 90% of which appear only once. The V and J ends lost 6 bases and 0 bases, in that order; junction bases with no gene match: 6. The CDR3 has 17 residues. Per the germline V gene, CDR1 is MNHEY and CDR2 is SMNVEV (reference sequence). J is TRBJ2-3 and V is TRBV27; 13 nucleotides match TRBD2. The sample consisted of PBMCs. The receptor's source is a woman aged 18-29 years in good health and CMV-seronegative. The DNA of the CDR3 is TGTGCCAGCAGACGCCCGGGACTAGCGGGAAGCACAGATACGCAGTATTTT. This gives the protein CASRRPGLAGSTDTQYF.